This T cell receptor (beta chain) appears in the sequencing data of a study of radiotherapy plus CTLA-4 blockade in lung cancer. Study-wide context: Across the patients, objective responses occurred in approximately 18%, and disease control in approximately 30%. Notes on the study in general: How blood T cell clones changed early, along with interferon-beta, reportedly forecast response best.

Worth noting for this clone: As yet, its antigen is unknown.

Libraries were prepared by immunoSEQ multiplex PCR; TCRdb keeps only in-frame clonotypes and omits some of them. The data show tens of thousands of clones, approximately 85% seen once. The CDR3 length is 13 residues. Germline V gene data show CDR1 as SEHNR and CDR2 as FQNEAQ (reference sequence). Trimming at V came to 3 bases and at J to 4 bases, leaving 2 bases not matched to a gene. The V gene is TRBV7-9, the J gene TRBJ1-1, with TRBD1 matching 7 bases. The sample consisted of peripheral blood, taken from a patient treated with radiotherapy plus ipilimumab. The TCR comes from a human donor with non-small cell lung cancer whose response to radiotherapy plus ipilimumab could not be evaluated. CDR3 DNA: TGTGCCAGCAGCTTCAGGGGGAGCACTGAAGCTTTCTTT. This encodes CASSFRGSTEAFF.